Listed here are 14 T cell receptor beta chains from one sample, sequenced in a study of T cells after yellow fever vaccination. TCRdb ran MiXCR on the 5' RACE reads and lists one entry per CDR3 protein. The sample includes roughly 350,000 distinct CDR3 sequences, about 4% of them seen just once. This specimen consisted of PBMCs, obtained 5 days after the yellow fever booster vaccination. The receptor source for this set is a man aged 18-30 years who received the YFV17D yellow fever vaccine.

Points on this clonotype: A much larger clonotype is one base distant, so this may be a read error. This chain connects TRBV25-1 to TRBJ1-1, with D hard to call. Trimming removed 7 bases from V and 0 bases from J, with 6 bases in between. The germline CDR1 and CDR2 sequences are MGHDK and SYGVNS. The CDR3 sequence is 12 residues long. The CDR3 protein is CASMGLNTEAFF. The CDR3 bases are TGTGCCAGCATGGGGTTGAACACTGAAGCTTTCTTT. The variable domain in full, completed from reference TRBV25-1 and TRBJ1-1, reads EADIYQTPRYLVIGTGKKITLECSQTMGHDKMYWYQQDPGMELHLIHYSYGVNSTEKGDLSSESTVSRIRTEHFPLTLESARPSHTSQYLCASMGLNTEAFFGQGTRLTVV.

This clonotype has just a few counts. The chain carries TRBV7-2 and TRBJ2-7, with D possibly TRBD2 on 5 matching bases. This CDR3 has 12 residues. Germline V gene data show CDR1 as SGHTA and CDR2 as FQGNSA. V was shortened by 5 bases and J by 5 bases, with 10 bases between the two germline ends. CDR3 amino acids: CASSRFSDEQYF. In nucleotides, the CDR3 is TGTGCCAGCAGCCGGTTTAGCGACGAGCAGTACTTC.

This clonotype was counted a few times. V usage is TRBV6-4 and J usage is TRBJ2-3; the D gene is possibly TRBD1 (5 bases). The V gene's germline CDR1 is MRHNA and CDR2 SNTAGT. The CDR3 has 14 amino acids. V was shortened by 4 bases and J by 4 bases, with 12 bases between the two germline ends. The CDR3 DNA sequence: TGTGCCAGCAGTGGACAGATAAATTCAGATACGCAGTATTTT. Amino acid sequence: CASSGQINSDTQYF.

Ten or more counts support this clonotype. The rearrangement joins TRBV24-1 to TRBJ2-1; no clear D gene. The CDR3 is 15 amino acids. Germline CDR1 is KGHDR and CDR2 is SFDVKD. The ends were cut back, 5 bases at V and 0 bases at J, with 10 bases in the middle. CDR3 residues: CATSVGHSSYNEQFF. As DNA, the CDR3 is TGTGCCACCAGTGTCGGGCACAGCTCCTACAATGAGCAGTTCTTC.

This clonotype was seen a handful of times. The rearrangement joins TRBV10-3 to TRBJ2-7; D unclear. The CDR3 covers 13 residues. The germline CDR1 and CDR2 sequences are ENHRY and SYGVKD. Trimming removed 3 bases from V and 3 bases from J, with 9 bases in between. CDR3 in amino acids: CAISDKMDYEQYV. DNA of the CDR3: TGTGCCATCAGTGATAAGATGGACTACGAGCAGTACGTC.

This chain uses TRBV5-1 with TRBJ2-5; perhaps TRBD2 as D (6 bases). CDR3 length: 14 residues. Germline CDR1 and CDR2: SGHRS and YFSETQ. Trimming took 0 bases from V and 5 from J, leaving 11 bases between them. For the CDR3, the DNA is TGCGCCAGCAGCTTGGTTTCGGGGGAGGAGACCCAGTACTTC. Translating it yields CASSLVSGEETQYF.

This clonotype came up a few times. The chain recombines TRBV30 with TRBJ2-3; possibly TRBD1 for D (5 bases). The V and J ends lost 4 bases and 15 bases respectively, with 23 bases between them. The CDR3 has 13 residues. Germline values: CDR1 GTSNPN, CDR2 SVGIG (reference sequence). The CDR3 bases are TGTGCCTGGACAGGGCTCACCAGCTTCCCGGTATATTTT. Translation gives CAWTGLTSFPVYF.

This clonotype occurred many times. This chain links TRBV12-3 or TRBV12-4 with TRBJ1-1; the D gene is possibly TRBD1 (6 bases). The CDR3 sequence is 14 residues long. The V and J ends lost 5 bases and 2 bases respectively, with 12 bases between them. The CDR3 DNA follows: TGTGCCAGCAGTCCCAGGGGCCCCAACACTGAAGCTTTCTTT. This sequence encodes CASSPRGPNTEAFF.

In its sample, this clonotype was seen a few times. The chain carries TRBV7-2 and TRBJ2-2; weak D call: TRBD1 (7 bases). This CDR3 has 16 amino acids. CDR1 is SGHTA and CDR2 is FQGNSA in the germline V gene. V was pared by 5 bases and J by 0 bases, with 13 bases between. CDR3 DNA sequence: TGTGCCAGCAGCCACCGGGGGACAGCGAACACCGGGGAGCTGTTTTTT. Translated, it gives CASSHRGTANTGELFF.

The CDR3 sequence is CASSLDLRGTSEQFF. The CDR3 DNA follows: TGTGCCAGCAGCTTAGATCTTCGGGGTACTTCCGAGCAGTTCTTC. The chain carries TRBV7-8 and TRBJ2-1; D might be TRBD2 (5 bases). V lost 1 base and J lost 10, with 17 bases in between. Germline CDR1 is SGHVS and CDR2 is FQNEAQ. This CDR3 is built from 15 residues.

The chain employs TRBV4-1 and TRBJ1-1; D is undetermined. V lost 0 bases and J lost 4, with 9 bases in between. CDR1 is MGHRA, CDR2 YSYEKL, per germline. CDR3 length equals 14 residues. The CDR3 protein is CASSQESTGTEAFF. CDR3 in DNA: TGCGCCAGCAGCCAAGAATCCACGGGCACTGAAGCTTTCTTT.

This clonotype was found many times. This sequence joins TRBV7-8 and TRBJ1-1, with a weak D call TRBD1 (5 bases). The CDR3 loop spans 11 amino acids. Trimming pared 4 bases from V and 10 bases from J, leaving 10 bases between. Germline CDR1 is SGHVS and CDR2 is FQNEAQ. This CDR3 is CASSSVGRAFF. In DNA, the CDR3 is TGTGCCAGCAGCTCTGTGGGGCGAGCTTTCTTT.

This clonotype was seen more than once but under ten times. The genes are TRBV19 and TRBJ1-1, with D tentatively TRBD1 (5 bases). CDR1 and CDR2 from the germline V gene are LNHDA and SQIVND (reference sequence). CDR3 length equals 13 residues. V lost 5 bases, J lost 5 bases, and 12 bases lay in between. The CDR3 DNA follows: TGTGCCAGTAGTTTCAGGGTTCAGACTGAAGCTTTCTTT. Translating gives CASSFRVQTEAFF.

The chain combines TRBV20-1 with TRBJ1-2; 8 nucleotides align to TRBD1. V was pared by 2 bases and J by 5 bases, with 7 bases of the junction left unmatched. The germline V gene encodes CDR1 DFQATT and CDR2 SNEGSKA (reference sequence). The CDR3 has 14 amino acids. CDR3 loop: CSARRGQEEYGYTF. The CDR3 DNA reads TGCAGTGCTAGACGGGGACAGGAGGAATATGGCTACACCTTC.